The source of this T cell receptor beta chain is a study of OX40 agonist ivuxolimab in advanced cancers. Overall study: While on treatment, patients had intravenous ivuxolimab at 0.01 to 10 mg/kg every 2 weeks.

Germline lookup yields CDR1 LNHDA and CDR2 SQIVND (reference sequence). V dropped 4 bases and J dropped 10; count of bases not matched to a gene: 2. This CDR3 is 12 amino acids long. The protocol was immunoSEQ multiplex PCR, while the TCRdb copy is restricted to in-frame clones and leaves out a portion. Seen here are about 20,000 clones, 75% to 85% observed once, and the top ten hold around 15%. The sequenced sample was CD4+ or CD8+ T cells sorted from blood, obtained in a trial of the OX40 agonist ivuxolimab. J is TRBJ2-1 and V is TRBV19, with TRBD1 identical over 9 bases. This clonotype originated in an adult with an advanced solid tumor such as melanoma, head and neck, liver or kidney cancer. CDR3 in DNA: TGTGCCAGTAGTACCGGGACAGGGGAGCAGTTCTTC. This sequence encodes CASSTGTGEQFF.